This TCR beta chain was sequenced during a study of Graves' ophthalmopathy and Graves' hyperthyroidism. This clonotype was counted many times. Germline CDR1 and CDR2: LNHDA and SQIVND (reference sequence). V was pared by 0 bases and J by 8 bases, with 13 bases between. This CDR3 contains 14 residues. From RNA, the CDR3 regions of TCR beta chains were amplified and sequenced. Amplification began with first-round RT-PCR using HTBI primers, then second-round multiplex PCR was performed. TCRdb reprocessed the multiplex PCR reads with MiXCR, giving one entry per CDR3 protein. The sample lists around 1,000,000 distinct CDR3 sequences, about 35% seen once, with 11% in the top ten. Uncontrolled infections, other autoimmune diseases, pregnancy or lactation barred patients from enrollment. A diagnosis was made from clinical symptoms together with serum thyroxine, TRAb, thyroid ultrasound and orbital computed tomography.

The sample consisted of peripheral blood or thyroid tissue (not recorded which). This TCR came from an adult man with Graves' hyperthyroidism. The genes are TRBV19 and TRBJ1-2; D is unresolved. CDR3 protein: CASSIDLGRQGYTF. The CDR3 DNA follows: TGTGCCAGTAGTATAGATCTCGGGCGACAAGGCTACACCTTC.